The entry below describes one T cell receptor (beta chain). Its antigen is currently unknown. Universal primer sites and UMIs were introduced during 5'RACE template-switching synthesis of TCR cDNA. Via MiXCR, TCRdb re-called the 5' RACE reads, giving one row per CDR3 protein. The repertoire holds around 550,000 distinct CDR3 sequences, with 15% to 20% as singletons. This sample was included in a study of T cells after yellow fever vaccination. Study as a whole: SMART-Seq v4 Ultra Low Input handled preparation of low-cell-number fractions. General study points: Clonotype sharing between CD4 and CD8 compartments was small.

Germline V gene data show CDR1 as LGHNA and CDR2 as YSLEER. The length of the CDR3 is 13 residues. The ends were cut back, 0 bases at V and 7 bases at J, with 7 bases in the middle. The sample consisted of PBMCs, taken 15 days after the yellow fever booster vaccination. The receptor was derived from a man aged 30-40 years who received the YFV17D yellow fever vaccine. The rearrangement links TRBV4-3 to TRBJ2-1, with D unresolved. The CDR3 loop reads CASSQEGWNEQFF. The CDR3 region has the DNA TGCGCCAGCAGCCAAGAGGGGTGGAATGAGCAGTTCTTC.